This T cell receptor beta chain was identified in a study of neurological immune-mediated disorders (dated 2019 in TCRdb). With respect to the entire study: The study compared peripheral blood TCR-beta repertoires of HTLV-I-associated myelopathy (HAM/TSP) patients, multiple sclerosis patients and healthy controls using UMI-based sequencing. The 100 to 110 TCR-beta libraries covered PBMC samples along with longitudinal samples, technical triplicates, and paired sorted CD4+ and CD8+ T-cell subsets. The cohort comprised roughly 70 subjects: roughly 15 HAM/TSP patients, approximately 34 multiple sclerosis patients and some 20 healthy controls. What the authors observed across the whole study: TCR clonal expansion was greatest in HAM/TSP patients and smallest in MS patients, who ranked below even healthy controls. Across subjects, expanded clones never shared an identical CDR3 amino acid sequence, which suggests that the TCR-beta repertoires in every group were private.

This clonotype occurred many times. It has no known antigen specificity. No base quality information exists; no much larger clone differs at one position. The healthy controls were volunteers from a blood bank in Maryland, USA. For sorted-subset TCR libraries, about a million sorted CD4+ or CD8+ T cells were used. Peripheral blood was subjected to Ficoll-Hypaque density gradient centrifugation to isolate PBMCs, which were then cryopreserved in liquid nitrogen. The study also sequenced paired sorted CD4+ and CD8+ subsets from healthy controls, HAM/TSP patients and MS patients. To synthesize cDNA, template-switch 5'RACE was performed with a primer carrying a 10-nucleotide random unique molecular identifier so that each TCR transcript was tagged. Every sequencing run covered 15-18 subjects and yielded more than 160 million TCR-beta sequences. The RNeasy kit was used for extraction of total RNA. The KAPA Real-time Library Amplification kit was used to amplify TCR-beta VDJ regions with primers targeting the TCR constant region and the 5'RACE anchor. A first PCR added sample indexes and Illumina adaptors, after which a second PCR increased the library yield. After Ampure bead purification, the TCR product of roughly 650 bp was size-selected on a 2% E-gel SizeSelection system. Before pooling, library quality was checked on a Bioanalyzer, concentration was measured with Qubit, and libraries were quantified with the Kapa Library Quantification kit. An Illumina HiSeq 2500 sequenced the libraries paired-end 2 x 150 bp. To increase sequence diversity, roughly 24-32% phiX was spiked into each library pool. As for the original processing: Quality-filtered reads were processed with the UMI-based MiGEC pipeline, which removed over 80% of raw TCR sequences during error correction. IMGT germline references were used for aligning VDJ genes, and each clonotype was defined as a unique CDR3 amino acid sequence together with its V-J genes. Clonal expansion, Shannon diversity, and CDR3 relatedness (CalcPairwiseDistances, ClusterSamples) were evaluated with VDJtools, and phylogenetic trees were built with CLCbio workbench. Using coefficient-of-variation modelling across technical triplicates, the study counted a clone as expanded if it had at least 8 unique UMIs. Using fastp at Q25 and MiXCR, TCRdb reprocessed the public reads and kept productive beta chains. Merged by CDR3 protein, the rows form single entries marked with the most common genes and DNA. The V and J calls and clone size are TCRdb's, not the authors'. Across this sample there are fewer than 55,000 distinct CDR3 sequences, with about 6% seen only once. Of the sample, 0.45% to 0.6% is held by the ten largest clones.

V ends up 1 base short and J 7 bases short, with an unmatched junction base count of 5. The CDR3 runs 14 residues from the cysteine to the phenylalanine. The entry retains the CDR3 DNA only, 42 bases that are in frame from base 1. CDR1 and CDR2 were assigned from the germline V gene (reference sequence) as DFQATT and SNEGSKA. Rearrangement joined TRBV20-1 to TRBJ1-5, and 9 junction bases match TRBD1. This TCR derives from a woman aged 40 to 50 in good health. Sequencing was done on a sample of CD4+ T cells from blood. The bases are TGCAGTGCTAGAGTGGGACAGGGTGGCCAGCCCCAGCATTTT. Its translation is CSARVGQGGQPQHF.